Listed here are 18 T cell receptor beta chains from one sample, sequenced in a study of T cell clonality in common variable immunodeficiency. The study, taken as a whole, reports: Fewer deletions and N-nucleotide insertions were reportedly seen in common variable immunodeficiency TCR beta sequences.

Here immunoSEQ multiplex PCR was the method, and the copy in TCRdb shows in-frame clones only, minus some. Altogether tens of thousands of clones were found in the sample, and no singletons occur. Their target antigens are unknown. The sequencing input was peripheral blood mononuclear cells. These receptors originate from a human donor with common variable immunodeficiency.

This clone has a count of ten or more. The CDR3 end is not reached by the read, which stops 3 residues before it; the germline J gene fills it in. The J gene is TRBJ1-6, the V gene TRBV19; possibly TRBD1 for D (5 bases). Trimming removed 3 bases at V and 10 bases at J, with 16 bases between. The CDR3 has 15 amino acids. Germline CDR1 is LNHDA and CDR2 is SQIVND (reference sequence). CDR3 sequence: CASSIAGQIGSPLHF. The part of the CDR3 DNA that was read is TGTGCCAGTAGTATCGCGGGGCAAATAGGCTCACCC. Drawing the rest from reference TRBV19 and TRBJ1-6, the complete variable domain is DGGITQSPKYLFRKEGQNVTLSCEQNLNHDAMYWYRQDPGQGLRLIYYSQIVNDFQKGDIAEGYSVSREKKESFPLTVTSAQKNPTAFYLCASSIAGQIGSPLHFGNGTRLTVT.

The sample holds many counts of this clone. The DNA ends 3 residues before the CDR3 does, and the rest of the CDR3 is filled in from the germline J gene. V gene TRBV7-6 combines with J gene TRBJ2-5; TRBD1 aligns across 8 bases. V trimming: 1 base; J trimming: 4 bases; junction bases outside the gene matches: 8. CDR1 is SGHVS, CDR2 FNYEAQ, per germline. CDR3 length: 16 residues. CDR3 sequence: CASSLGFRGPGETQYF. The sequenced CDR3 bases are TGTGCCAGCAGCTTAGGATTCAGGGGGCCGGGAGAGACC.

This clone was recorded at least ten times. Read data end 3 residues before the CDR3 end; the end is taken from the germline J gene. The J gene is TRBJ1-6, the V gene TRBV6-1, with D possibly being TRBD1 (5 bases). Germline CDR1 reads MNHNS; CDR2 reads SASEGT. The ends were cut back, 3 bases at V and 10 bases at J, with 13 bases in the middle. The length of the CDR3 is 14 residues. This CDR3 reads CASSDGGSRSPLHF. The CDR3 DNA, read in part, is TGTGCCAGCAGTGACGGGGGTTCTAGGTCACCC.

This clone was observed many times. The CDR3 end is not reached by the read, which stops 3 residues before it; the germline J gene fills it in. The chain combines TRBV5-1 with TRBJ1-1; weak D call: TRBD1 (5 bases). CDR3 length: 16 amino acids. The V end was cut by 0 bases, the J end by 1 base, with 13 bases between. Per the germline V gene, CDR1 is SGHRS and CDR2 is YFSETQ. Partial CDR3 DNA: TGCGCCAGCAGCTTGGGGCCAGGGCGATCGAACACTGAA. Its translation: CASSLGPGRSNTE. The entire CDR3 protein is CASSLGPGRSNTEAFF. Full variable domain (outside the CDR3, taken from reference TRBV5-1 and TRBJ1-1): KAGVTQTPRYLIKTRGQQVTLSCSPISGHRSVSWYQQTPGQGLQFLFEYFSETQRNKGNFPGRFSGRQFSNSRSEMNVSTLELGDSALYLCASSLGPGRSNTEAFFGQGTRLTVV.

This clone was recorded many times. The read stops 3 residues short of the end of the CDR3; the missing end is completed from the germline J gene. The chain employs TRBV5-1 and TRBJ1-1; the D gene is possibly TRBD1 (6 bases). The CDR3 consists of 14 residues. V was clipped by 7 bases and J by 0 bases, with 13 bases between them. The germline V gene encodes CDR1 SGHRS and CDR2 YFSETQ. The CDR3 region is CASGGGGLNTEAFF. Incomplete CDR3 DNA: TGCGCCAGCGGAGGGGGGGGGCTGAACACTGAA.

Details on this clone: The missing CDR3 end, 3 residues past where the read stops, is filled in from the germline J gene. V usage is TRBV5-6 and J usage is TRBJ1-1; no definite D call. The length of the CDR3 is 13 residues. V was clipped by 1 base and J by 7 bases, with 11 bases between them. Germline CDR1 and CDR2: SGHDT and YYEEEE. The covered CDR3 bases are TGTGCCAGCAGCTTGATGGGTGCGGGTGAA. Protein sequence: CASSLMGAGE. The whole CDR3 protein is CASSLMGAGEAFF. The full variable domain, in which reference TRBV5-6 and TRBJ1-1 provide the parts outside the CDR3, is DAGVTQSPTHLIKTRGQQVTLRCSPKSGHDTVSWYQQALGQGPQFIFQYYEEEERQRGNFPDRFSGHQFPNYSSELNVNALLLGDSALYLCASSLMGAGEAFFGQGTRLTVV.

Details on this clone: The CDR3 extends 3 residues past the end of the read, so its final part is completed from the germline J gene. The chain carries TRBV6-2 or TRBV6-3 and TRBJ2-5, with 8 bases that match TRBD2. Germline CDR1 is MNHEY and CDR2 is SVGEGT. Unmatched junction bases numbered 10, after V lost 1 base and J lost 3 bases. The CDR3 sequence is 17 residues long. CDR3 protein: CASSYLGLDPLEETQYF. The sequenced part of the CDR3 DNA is TGTGCCAGCAGTTACTTGGGACTAGACCCATTGGAAGAGACC.

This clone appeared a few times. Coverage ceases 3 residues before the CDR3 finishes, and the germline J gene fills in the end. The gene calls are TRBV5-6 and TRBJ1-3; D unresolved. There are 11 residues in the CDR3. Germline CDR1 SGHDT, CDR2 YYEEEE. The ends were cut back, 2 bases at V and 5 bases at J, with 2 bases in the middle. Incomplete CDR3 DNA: TGTGCCAGCAGCTTCAGAAACACC. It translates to CASSFRNT. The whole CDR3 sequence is CASSFRNTIYF.

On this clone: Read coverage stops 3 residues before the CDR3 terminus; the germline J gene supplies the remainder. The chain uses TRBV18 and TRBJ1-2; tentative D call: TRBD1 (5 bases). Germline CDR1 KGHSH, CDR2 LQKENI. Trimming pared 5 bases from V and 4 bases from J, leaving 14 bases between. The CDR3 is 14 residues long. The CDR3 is CASSSGQGGYGYTF. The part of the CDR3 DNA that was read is TGTGCCAGCTCATCTGGTCAGGGAGGCTATGGC.

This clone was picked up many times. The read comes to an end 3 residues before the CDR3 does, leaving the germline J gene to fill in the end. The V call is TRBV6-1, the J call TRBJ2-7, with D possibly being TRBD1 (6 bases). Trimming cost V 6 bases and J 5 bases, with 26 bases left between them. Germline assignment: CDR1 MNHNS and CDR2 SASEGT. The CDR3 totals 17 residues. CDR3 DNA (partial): TGTGCCAGCAGGGAAACTGCCAGGGGAGCCTCGGTTCACGAG. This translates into CASRETARGASVHE. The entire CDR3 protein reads CASRETARGASVHEQYF.

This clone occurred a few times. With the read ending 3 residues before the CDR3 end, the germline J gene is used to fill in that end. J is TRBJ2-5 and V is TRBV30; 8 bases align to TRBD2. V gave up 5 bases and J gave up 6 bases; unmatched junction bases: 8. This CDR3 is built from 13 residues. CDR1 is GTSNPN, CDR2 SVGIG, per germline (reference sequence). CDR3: CAWRLAGGKTQYF. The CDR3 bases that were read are TGTGCCTGGCGTCTAGCGGGTGGGAAGACC.

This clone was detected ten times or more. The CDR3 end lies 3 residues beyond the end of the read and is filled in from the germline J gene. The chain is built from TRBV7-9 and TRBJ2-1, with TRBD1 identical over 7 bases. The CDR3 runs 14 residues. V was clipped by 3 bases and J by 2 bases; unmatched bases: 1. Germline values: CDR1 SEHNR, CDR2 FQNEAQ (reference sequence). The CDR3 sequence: CASSLGQPYNEQFF. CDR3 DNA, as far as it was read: TGTGCCAGCAGCTTGGGACAGCCCTACAATGAG. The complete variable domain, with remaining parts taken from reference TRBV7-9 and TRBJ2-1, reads DTGVSQNPRHKITKRGQNVTFRCDPISEHNRLYWYRQTLGQGPEFLTYFQNEAQLEKSRLLSDRFSAERPKGSFSTLEIQRTEQGDSAMYLCASSLGQPYNEQFFGPGTRLTVL.

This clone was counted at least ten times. CDR3 loop: CASSFGVNEQYF. The CDR3 bases that were read are TGTGCCAGCAGCTTCGGTGTTAACGAG. The chain links TRBV7-2 to TRBJ2-7, with D unresolved. The sequence runs out 3 residues before the end of the CDR3; the remainder is reconstructed from the germline J gene. CDR3 length: 12 residues. V gave up 3 bases and J gave up 5 bases, with 8 bases separating them. The germline V gene has CDR1 SGHTA and CDR2 FQGNSA.

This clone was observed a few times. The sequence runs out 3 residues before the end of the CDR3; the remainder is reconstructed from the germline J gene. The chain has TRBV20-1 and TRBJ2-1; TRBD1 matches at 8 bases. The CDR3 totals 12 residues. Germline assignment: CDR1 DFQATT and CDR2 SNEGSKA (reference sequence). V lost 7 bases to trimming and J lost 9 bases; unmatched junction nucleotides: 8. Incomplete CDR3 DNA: TGCAGTGAATTGGACAGGGCAGGTGAG. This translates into CSELDRAGE. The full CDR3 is CSELDRAGEQFF.

CDR3 region: CSARTSGRESTYNEQFF. The CDR3 bases that were read are TGCAGTGCTAGAACTAGCGGGAGAGAGTCCACGTACAATGAG. The chain has TRBV20-1 and TRBJ2-1, with TRBD2 identical over 11 bases. The read stops 3 residues short of the end of the CDR3; the missing end is completed from the germline J gene. The CDR3 sequence is 17 residues long. Germline V gene sequence: CDR1 DFQATT, CDR2 SNEGSKA (reference sequence). Trimming cost V 2 bases and J 4 bases; bases outside gene matches: 10.

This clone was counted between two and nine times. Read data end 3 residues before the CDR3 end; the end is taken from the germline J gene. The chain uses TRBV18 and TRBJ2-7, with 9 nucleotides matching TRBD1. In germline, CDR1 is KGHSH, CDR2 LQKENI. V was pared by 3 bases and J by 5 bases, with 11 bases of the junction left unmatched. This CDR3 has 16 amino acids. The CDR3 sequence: CASSPPVGTGRDEQYF. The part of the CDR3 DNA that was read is TGTGCCAGCTCACCTCCCGTCGGGACAGGGCGGGACGAG.

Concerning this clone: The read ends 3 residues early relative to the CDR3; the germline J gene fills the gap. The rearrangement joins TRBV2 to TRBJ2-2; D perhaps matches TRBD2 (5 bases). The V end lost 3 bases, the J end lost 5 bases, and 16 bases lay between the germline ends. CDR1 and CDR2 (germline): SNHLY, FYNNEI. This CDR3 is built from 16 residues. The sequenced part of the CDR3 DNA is TGTGCCAGCAGTGAGAGGGTACTTACCCAGACCGGGGAG. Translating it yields CASSERVLTQTGE. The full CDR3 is CASSERVLTQTGELFF. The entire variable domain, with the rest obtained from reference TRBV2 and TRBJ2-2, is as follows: EPEVTQTPSHQVTQMGQEVILRCVPISNHLYFYWYRQILGQKVEFLVSFYNNEISEKSEIFDDQFSVERPDGSNFTLKIRSTKLEDSAMYFCASSERVLTQTGELFFGEGSRLTVL.

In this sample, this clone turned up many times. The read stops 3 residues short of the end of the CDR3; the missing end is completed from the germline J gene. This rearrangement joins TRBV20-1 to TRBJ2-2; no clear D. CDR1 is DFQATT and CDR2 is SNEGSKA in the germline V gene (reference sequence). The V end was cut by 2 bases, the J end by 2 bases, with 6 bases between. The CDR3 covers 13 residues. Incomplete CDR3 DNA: TGCAGTGCTAGACCCCCAAACACCGGGGAG. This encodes CSARPPNTGE. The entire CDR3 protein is CSARPPNTGELFF.